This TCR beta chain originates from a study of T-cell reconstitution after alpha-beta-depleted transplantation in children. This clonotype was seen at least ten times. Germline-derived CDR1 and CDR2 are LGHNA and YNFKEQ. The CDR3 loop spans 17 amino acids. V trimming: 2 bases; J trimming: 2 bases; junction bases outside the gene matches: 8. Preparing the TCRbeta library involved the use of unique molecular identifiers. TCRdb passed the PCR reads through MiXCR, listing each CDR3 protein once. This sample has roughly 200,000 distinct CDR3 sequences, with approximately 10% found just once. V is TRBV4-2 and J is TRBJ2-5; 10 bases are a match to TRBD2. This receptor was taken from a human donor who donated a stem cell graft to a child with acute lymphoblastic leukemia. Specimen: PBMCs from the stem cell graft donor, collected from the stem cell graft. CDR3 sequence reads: CASSQITSGANQETQYF. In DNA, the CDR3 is TGTGCCAGCAGCCAAATTACTAGCGGGGCGAATCAAGAGACCCAGTACTTC.